This TCR beta chain was sequenced during a study of T cell responses to AZD1222 COVID-19 vaccine. CDR1 is LGHDT, CDR2 YNNKEL, per germline (reference sequence). The CDR3 has 17 residues. V dropped 1 base and J dropped 5; count of bases not matched to a gene: 10. The data were produced by immunoSEQ multiplex PCR, yet TCRdb's version contains in-frame clones alone and is incomplete. The sample yields under 150,000 clones, roughly 90% seen once. The TCR was taken from an adult in good health. The sample consisted of peripheral blood, taken on day 0 of AZD1222 vaccination. The chain recombines TRBV3-1 (or the pseudogene TRBV3-2) with TRBJ2-1, with 8 bases matching TRBD2. The CDR3 DNA reads as TGTGCCAGCAGCCAAGTCCGCAGCGGGAGCGGTAACAATGAGCAGTTCTTC. It encodes CASSQVRSGSGNNEQFF.